The source of this T cell receptor (beta chain) is a study of CD8+CD57+ T cells in acquired aplastic anemia listed by TCRdb under 2018. With regard to the full study: Extracted DNA from sorted CD4+ and CD8+ cells averaged about 3.4 ug, ranging from about 0.17 to 27.4 ug.

In the study, sorted CD4+ and CD8+ blood T cells from patients with severe aplastic anemia and from healthy subjects underwent deep sequencing of TCR repertoires. Ficoll-Paque density gradient centrifugation was used to isolate peripheral blood mononuclear cells. Before DNA was extracted, CD4+ and CD8+ T cells were sorted using either FACS or magnetic beads. With regard to this clonotype: It has no known antigen specificity. Base qualities are not at hand, and no much larger clone is one base apart.

The CDR3 has 14 amino acids, counting the end cysteine and phenylalanine. The DNA shown is the 42-base CDR3, in frame from base 1. Based on the germline V gene, the CDR1 and CDR2 sequences are SNHLY and FYNNEI. The V end loses 6 bases and the J end loses 1 base, and a stretch of 12 bases separates them. Profiling of TCR beta VDJ combinations and CDR3 sequences used genomic DNA as the template. An Illumina HiSeq 2000 was used for TCR repertoire sequencing. The original pipeline was this. Repertoire assessment relied on Simpson's diversity index, CDR3 size and DJ length profiles, and TRBV/TRBJ rearrangement plots. The immunodominant clone was defined as the most abundant DNA sequence in deep sequencing data. CDR3 amino acid sequences were checked for sharing across subjects and were also compared against the VDJdb database and published repertoires. Using fastp at Q25 and MiXCR, TCRdb reprocessed the public reads and kept productive beta chains. Rows are combined by CDR3 protein, so each entry shows the most common genes and DNA. The V and J calls were determined by TCRdb, not by the authors. This sample comprises 250,000 to 300,000 distinct CDR3 sequences, roughly half of them detected only once. In total, the top ten clones hold approximately 8.2% of the sample.

What the work shows at the level of the full study, not this receptor alone: No significant difference in CD8+ Simpson's diversity was found between patients and healthy controls (P=0.060). Over 25 CD8+ CDR3 sequences were found in both patients and controls but appeared to be highly expressed in patients and within the immunodominant clones of the patients.

Sequencing was done on a sample of sorted CD4+, CD8+, or CD8+CD57+ T cells (not recorded which) from PBMCs. The TCR sequence derives from a human donor with severe aplastic anemia or a healthy control (not recorded which). The chain joins TRBV2 to TRBJ1-1; too little of a D gene remains to name it. The CDR3 protein sequence reads: CASRSKITNTEAFF. The nucleotide sequence reads TGTGCCAGCAGGAGTAAGATCACGAACACTGAAGCTTTCTTT.